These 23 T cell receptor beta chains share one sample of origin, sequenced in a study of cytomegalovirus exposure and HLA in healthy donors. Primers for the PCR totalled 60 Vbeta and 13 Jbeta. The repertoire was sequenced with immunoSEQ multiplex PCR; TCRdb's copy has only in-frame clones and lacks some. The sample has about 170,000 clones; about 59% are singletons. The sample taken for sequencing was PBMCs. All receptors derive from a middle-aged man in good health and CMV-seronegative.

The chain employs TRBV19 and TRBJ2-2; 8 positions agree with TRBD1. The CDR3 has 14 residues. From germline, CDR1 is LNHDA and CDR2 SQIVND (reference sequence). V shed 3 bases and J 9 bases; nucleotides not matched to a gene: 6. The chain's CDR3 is CASSIMSGGRELFF. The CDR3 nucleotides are TGTGCCAGTAGTATCATGTCAGGGGGCCGGGAGCTGTTTTTT. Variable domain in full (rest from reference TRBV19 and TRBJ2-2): DGGITQSPKYLFRKEGQNVTLSCEQNLNHDAMYWYRQDPGQGLRLIYYSQIVNDFQKGDIAEGYSVSREKKESFPLTVTSAQKNPTAFYLCASSIMSGGRELFFGEGSRLTVL.

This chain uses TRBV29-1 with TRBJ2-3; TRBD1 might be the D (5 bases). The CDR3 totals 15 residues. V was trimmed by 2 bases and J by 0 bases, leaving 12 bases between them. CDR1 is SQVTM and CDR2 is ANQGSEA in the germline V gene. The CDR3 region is CSVEFGATSTDTQYF. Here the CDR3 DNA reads TGCAGCGTTGAATTTGGGGCGACGAGCACAGATACGCAGTATTTT.

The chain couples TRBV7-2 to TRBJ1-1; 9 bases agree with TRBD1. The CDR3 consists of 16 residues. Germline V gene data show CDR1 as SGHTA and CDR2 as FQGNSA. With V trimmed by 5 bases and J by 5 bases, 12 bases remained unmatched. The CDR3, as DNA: TGTGCCAGCAGCAACACAGGGGGCAAATTGTTTACTGAAGCTTTCTTT. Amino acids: CASSNTGGKLFTEAFF. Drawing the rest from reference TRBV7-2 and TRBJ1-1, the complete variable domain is GAGVSQSPSNKVTEKGKDVELRCDPISGHTALYWYRQSLGQGLEFLIYFQGNSAPDKSGLPSDRFSAERTGGSVSTLTIQRTQQEDSAVYLCASSNTGGKLFTEAFFGQGTRLTVV.

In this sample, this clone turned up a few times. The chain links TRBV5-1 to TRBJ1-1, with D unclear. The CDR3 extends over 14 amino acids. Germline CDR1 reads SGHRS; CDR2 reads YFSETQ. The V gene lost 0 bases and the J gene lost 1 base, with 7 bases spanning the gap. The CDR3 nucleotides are TGCGCCAGCAGCTTGGACCCGGGGAACACTGAAGCTTTCTTT. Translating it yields CASSLDPGNTEAFF.

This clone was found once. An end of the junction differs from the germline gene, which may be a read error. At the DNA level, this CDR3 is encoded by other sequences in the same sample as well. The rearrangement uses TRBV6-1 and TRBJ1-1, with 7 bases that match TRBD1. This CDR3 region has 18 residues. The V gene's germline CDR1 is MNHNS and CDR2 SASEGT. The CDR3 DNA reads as TGTGCCAGCAGTGAATTGAGACAGGGATGGTGGAAGAACACTGAAGCTTTCTTC. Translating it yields CASSELRQGWWKNTEAFF.

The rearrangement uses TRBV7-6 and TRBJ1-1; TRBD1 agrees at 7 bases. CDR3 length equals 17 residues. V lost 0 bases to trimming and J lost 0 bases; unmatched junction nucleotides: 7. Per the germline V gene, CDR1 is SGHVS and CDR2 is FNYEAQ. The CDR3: CASSLAPDRTVNTEAFF. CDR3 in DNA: TGTGCCAGCAGCTTAGCCCCGGACAGGACTGTGAACACTGAAGCTTTCTTT.

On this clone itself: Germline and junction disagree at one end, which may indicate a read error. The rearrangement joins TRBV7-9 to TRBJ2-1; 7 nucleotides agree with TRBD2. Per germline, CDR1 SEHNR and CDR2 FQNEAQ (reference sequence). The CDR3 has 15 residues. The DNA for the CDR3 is TGTTCCAGCAGCTTAGCGGGCGGGTCCTACAATGAGCAGTTCTTC. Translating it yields CSSSLAGGSYNEQFF.

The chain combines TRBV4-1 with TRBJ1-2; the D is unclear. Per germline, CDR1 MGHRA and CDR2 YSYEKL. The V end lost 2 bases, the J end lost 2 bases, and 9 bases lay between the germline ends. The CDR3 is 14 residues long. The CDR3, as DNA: TGCGCCAGCAGCCAACTTACACGCAACTATGGCTACACCTTC. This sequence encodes CASSQLTRNYGYTF.

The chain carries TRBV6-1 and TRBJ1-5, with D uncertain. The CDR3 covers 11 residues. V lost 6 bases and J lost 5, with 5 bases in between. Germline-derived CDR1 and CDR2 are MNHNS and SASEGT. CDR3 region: CASSIDQPQHF. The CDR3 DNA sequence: TGTGCCAGCAGCATAGATCAGCCCCAGCATTTT.

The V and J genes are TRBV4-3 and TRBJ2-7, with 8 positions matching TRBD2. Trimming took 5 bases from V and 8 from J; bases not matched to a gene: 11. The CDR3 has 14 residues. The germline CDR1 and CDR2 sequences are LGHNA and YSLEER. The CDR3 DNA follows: TGCGCCAGCAGCGCAAGGTTGGCGGGAGGTCAGCAGTACTTC. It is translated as CASSARLAGGQQYF.

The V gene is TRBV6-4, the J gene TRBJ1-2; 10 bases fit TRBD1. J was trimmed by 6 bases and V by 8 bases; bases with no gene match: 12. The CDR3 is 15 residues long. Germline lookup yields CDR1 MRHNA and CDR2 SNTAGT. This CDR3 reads CASRETGGAWDGYTF. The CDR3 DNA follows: TGTGCCAGCCGAGAGACAGGGGGCGCATGGGATGGCTACACCTTC.

This CDR3 is CASSLGQGPLYEQYF. DNA for the CDR3: TGCGCCAGCAGCTTGGGGCAGGGTCCCCTCTACGAGCAGTACTTC. The chain has TRBV5-1 and TRBJ2-7; tentative D call: TRBD1 (5 bases). The CDR3 is 15 amino acids. CDR1 and CDR2 from the germline V gene are SGHRS and YFSETQ. The germline V and J ends were trimmed by 0 bases and 3 bases, with 13 bases remaining between them.

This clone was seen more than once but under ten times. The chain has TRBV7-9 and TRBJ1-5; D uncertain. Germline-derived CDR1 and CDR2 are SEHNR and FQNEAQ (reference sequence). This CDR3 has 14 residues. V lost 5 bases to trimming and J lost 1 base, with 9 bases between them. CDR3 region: CASSHTPSNQPQHF. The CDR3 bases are TGTGCCAGCAGCCACACACCCAGCAATCAGCCCCAGCATTTT.

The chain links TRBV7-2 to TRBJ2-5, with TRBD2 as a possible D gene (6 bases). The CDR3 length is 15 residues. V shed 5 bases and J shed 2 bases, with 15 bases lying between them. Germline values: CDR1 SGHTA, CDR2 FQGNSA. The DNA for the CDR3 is TGTGCCAGCAGCCCGGGACTCCCAGGACAAGAGACCCAGTACTTC. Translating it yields CASSPGLPGQETQYF. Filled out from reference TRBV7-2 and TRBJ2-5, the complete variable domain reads GAGVSQSPSNKVTEKGKDVELRCDPISGHTALYWYRQSLGQGLEFLIYFQGNSAPDKSGLPSDRFSAERTGGSVSTLTIQRTQQEDSAVYLCASSPGLPGQETQYFGPGTRLLVL.

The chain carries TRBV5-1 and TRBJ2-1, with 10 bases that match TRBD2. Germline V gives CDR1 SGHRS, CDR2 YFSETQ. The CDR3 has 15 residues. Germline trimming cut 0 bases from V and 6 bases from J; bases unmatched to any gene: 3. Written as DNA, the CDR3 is TGCGCCAGCAGCTTGGGTCTAGCGGGGGTCAATGAGCAGTTCTTC. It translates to CASSLGLAGVNEQFF. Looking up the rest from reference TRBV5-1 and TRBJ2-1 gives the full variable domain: KAGVTQTPRYLIKTRGQQVTLSCSPISGHRSVSWYQQTPGQGLQFLFEYFSETQRNKGNFPGRFSGRQFSNSRSEMNVSTLELGDSALYLCASSLGLAGVNEQFFGPGTRLTVL.

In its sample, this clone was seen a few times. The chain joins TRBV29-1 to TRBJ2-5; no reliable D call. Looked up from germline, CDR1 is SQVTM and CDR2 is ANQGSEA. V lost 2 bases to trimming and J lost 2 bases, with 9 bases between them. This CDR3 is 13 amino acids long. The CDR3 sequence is CSVELARQETQYF. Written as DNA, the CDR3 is TGCAGCGTTGAATTAGCCAGACAAGAGACCCAGTACTTC.

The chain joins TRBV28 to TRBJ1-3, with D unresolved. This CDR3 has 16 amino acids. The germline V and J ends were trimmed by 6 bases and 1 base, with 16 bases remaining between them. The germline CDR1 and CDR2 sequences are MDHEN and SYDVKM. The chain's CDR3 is CASSSGGGRSGNTIYF. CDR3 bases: TGTGCCAGCAGCTCCGGAGGAGGGAGGTCTGGAAACACCATATATTTT.

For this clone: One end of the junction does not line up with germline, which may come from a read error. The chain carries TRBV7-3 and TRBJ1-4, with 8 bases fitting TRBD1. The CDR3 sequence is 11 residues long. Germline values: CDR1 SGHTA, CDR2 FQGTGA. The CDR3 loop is CATSRGPLRVF. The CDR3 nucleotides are TGTGCCACTTCCAGGGGGCCTCTAAGGGTTTTT.

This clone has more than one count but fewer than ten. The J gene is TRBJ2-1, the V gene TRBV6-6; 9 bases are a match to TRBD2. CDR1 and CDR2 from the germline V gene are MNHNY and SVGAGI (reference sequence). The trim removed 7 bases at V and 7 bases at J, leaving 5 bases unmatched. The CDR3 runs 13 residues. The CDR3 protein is CASNRLADNEQFF. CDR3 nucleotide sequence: TGTGCCAGCAATCGACTAGCGGATAATGAGCAGTTCTTC.

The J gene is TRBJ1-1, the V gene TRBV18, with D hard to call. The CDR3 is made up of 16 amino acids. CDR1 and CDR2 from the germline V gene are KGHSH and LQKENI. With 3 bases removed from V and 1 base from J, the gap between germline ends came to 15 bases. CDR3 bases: TGTGCCAGCTCACCTACTCTGGGAGCGCGGAACACTGAAGCTTTCTTT. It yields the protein CASSPTLGARNTEAFF.

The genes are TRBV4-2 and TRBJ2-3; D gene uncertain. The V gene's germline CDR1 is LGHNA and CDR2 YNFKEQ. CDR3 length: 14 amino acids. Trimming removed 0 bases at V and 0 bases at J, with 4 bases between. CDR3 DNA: TGTGCCAGCAGCCAAGATCTGAGCACAGATACGCAGTATTTT. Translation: CASSQDLSTDTQYF.

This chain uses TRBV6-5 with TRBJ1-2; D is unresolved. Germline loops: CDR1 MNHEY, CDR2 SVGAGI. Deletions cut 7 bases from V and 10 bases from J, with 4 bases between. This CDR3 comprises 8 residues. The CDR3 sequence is CASIAYTF. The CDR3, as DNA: TGTGCCAGCATAGCCTACACCTTC.

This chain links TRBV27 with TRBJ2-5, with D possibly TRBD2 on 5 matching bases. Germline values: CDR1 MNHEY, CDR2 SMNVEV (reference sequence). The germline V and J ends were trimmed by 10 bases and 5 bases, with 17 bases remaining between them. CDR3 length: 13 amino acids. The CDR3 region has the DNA TGTGCCACCGATACTAGAGGTTGGGAGACCCAGTACTTC. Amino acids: CATDTRGWETQYF.